The T cell receptor beta chain under discussion was sequenced for a study of naive and memory T cell subsets. Study findings and constraints: In naive cells, over 95% of TCR sequences were seen only once. A clonotype means one alpha or beta sequence, not an alpha/beta pair.

CD4 T cells were positively selected, then CD8 T cells from the CD4-negative fraction. The beta constant-region primer was an equimolar mix of two oligonucleotides covering TRBC1 and TRBC2. Four rounds of PCR amplified the ligated cDNA using nested alpha and beta constant-region primers plus SP2. TCRdb used MiXCR to reprocess the UMI-ligation and nested PCR reads, holding one entry per CDR3 protein. Found here are 130,000 or so distinct CDR3 sequences, 36% of them singletons; the top ten hold more than 0.8%. About this clonotype: The antigen remains undetermined.

The source material was central memory CD4+ T cells from blood. The TCR comes from a human donor in good health.

The CDR3 protein is CSGGLRGTDTQYF. DNA for the CDR3: TGCAGTGGGGGGCTCAGGGGCACAGATACGCAGTATTTT. The chain recombines TRBV20-1 with TRBJ2-3; the D gene is possibly TRBD1 (6 bases). The CDR3 sequence is 13 residues long. CDR1 DFQATT and CDR2 SNEGSKA come from the germline V gene (reference sequence). Trimming took 7 bases from V and 1 from J, leaving 12 bases between them.